Below, 5 T cell receptor beta chains from the same sample are listed, as sequenced in a study of T cell clones after liver transplantation. The method was immunoSEQ multiplex PCR; TCRdb's version includes in-frame clones alone and lacks a portion of them. This sample has roughly 55,000 clones, with 70% to 75% found just once. The sample consisted of CD4+ T cells from blood, taken 54 months after liver transplant. All receptors derive from a human patient who received a liver transplant. Some T cells may be supplied by the graft donor.

This chain links TRBV5-4 with TRBJ1-2; D is perhaps TRBD1 (5 bases). V lost 1 base and J 2 bases, leaving 6 bases between the germline ends. This CDR3 region has 13 residues. Germline CDR1 SGHNT, CDR2 YYREEE (reference sequence). The CDR3 DNA follows: TGTGCCAGCAGCTTGAACAGGAACTATGGCTACACCTTC. Translating it yields CASSLNRNYGYTF.

The rearrangement joins TRBV4-2 to TRBJ1-6, with a tentative D call TRBD1 (6 bases). Germline assignment: CDR1 LGHNA and CDR2 YNFKEQ. V was trimmed by 0 bases and J by 6 bases, leaving 15 bases between them. The CDR3 loop spans 17 amino acids. The CDR3 nucleotides are TGTGCCAGCAGCCAAGAGAGAGGTGCAGGGGCTAATTCACCCCTCCACTTT. It yields the protein CASSQERGAGANSPLHF.

As concerns this clone: Relative to the germline gene, one junction end is altered; a read error may explain this. J is TRBJ1-2 and V is TRBV7-9; 7 bases align to TRBD1. The germline V gene has CDR1 SEHNR and CDR2 FQNEAQ (reference sequence). This CDR3 is 11 amino acids long. Here the CDR3 DNA reads TGTGCCAGCAGCTTAGGGGGGACAGTCATCTTC. It translates to CASSLGGTVIF. Full variable domain (outside the CDR3, taken from reference TRBV7-9 and TRBJ1-2): DTGVSQNPRHKITKRGQNVTFRCDPISEHNRLYWYRQTLGQGPEFLTYFQNEAQLEKSRLLSDRFSAERPKGSFSTLEIQRTEQGDSAMYLCASSLGGTVIFGSGTRLTVV.

This chain uses TRBV18 with TRBJ1-4; unclear D gene. The V gene's germline CDR1 is KGHSH and CDR2 LQKENI. The V and J ends lost 6 bases and 6 bases respectively, with 11 bases between them. This CDR3 has 13 residues. The CDR3, as DNA: TGTGCCAGCTCTTCTGGACGGGATGAAAAACTGTTTTTT. Its translation: CASSSGRDEKLFF.

This chain uses TRBV6-1 with TRBJ1-6; TRBD1 aligns across 8 bases. With V trimmed by 3 bases and J by 6 bases, 4 bases remained unmatched. The CDR3 is made up of 15 amino acids. Germline assignment: CDR1 MNHNS and CDR2 SASEGT. In nucleotides, the CDR3 is TGTGCCAGCAGTGAGCAGGGGGCGATTAATTCACCCCTCCACTTT. Amino acids: CASSEQGAINSPLHF.